This record covers a single T cell receptor (beta chain). It has no known antigen specificity. One base away there is no much larger clone; base qualities are not given. Whole blood was collected in K2EDTA tubes by collaborating institutions according to the institutions' own protocols. For TCRbeta analysis, collaborators shipped samples as frozen whole blood, isolated PBMCs, or DNA extracted from either of those sample types. This specimen comes from a study of blood T cell repertoires in COVID-19 (dated by TCRdb to the early 2020s). The study in broad terms: Samples from collaborators originated in the United States, Italy and Spain and spanned both the acute and convalescent phases of COVID-19. The prospective study material was composed of cDNA or gDNA derived from T cells, B-cell-depleted T cells, or PBMCs. Subjects who had been exposed to COVID-19, were actively infected with it, or had recovered from it provided the deeply sampled blood TCRbeta repertoires that made up the dataset. A freely available public database, intended as a resource for researchers studying the immune response to SARS-CoV-2, is where the repertoires were released. The samples were drawn from the first 160 participants of the ongoing ImmuneRACE study and from some 1,300 subjects provided by 6 global collaborators. A de-identified subject ID, COVID-19 status, age in years and sex were almost always included in the sample metadata. Where HLA class I and class II types were available, the types were taken from metadata supplied by the sample provider, not from assay-based typing.

The CDR3 spans 14 residues, from the cysteine through the phenylalanine. Only the CDR3 part of the read is kept: 42 bases, read in frame from the first base. The germline V gene gives CDR1 as KGHSH and CDR2 as LQKENI. V drops 1 base and J drops 6 bases, leaving 10 bases in between. TCRbeta CDR3 regions were amplified from genomic DNA using the immunoSEQ Assay, a bias-controlled multiplex PCR. In the original analysis: The number of nucleated cells in each sample was estimated from the amplification of reference gene primers within the assay. To quantify the absolute abundance of each unique TCRbeta CDR3 rearrangement, sequence reads were collapsed and filtered. Productive Simpson clonality was computed per sample as the square root of Simpson's diversity index over productive rearrangements. TCRdb took this table from immuneACCESS and kept in-frame rearrangements with V and J called. Such tables lack part of the clones; where checked against another copy, unresolved V genes explain under half of the gap, and the rest is unexplained. D and trimming come from the DNA, and the V and J calls and clone size come from that table. The sample table shows over 45,000 clones, and just over 85% are seen once. 2.5% to 3% of the sample lies in the top ten.

The full study reports these points: The amount of clinical and demographic metadata varied by source and participant and was provided uncurated.

The source of this sequence is a woman older than 75 with acute or convalescent COVID-19. Material: peripheral blood. The chain couples TRBV18 to TRBJ1-5, with TRBD1 as a weak D call on 6 bases. The CDR3 reads as follows: CASSPQGVGQPQHF. Here is the DNA: TGTGCCAGCTCACCACAGGGGGTCGGTCAGCCCCAGCATTTT.